Each of the 4 T cell receptor beta chains below was sequenced from the same sample in a study of shared clonotypes between healthy human individuals. Sequencing used immunoSEQ multiplex PCR; TCRdb keeps in-frame clones, though not all of them. Altogether a few million clones are present, around 92% being singletons, with the ten largest covering 0.37%. The sample taken for sequencing was naive CD4+ T cells from PBMCs. As to subset: CD45RA+ positively selected. Every receptor here comes from a man aged 18 to 29 in good health. Some clones in this sample may be carry-over from other donors' samples.

The chain employs TRBV7-9 and TRBJ1-1, with D possibly TRBD1 on 5 matching bases. The CDR3 covers 15 residues. Germline V CDR1 and CDR2: SEHNR, FQNEAQ (reference sequence). Trimming took 4 bases from V and 5 from J, leaving 17 bases between them. DNA of the CDR3: TGTGCCAGCAGCTCCCCCGAGCAGACAGAGACTGAAGCTTTCTTT. It codes for CASSSPEQTETEAFF.

The V call is TRBV5-1, the J call TRBJ2-7, with 8 bases fitting TRBD2. Germline V gene lookup returns CDR1 SGHRS and CDR2 YFSETQ. The V segment lost 0 bases and the J segment 0 bases; nucleotides outside the gene matches: 2. The CDR3 totals 15 residues. The CDR3 region has the DNA TGCGCCAGCAGCTTGGATAGCGGGACCTCCTACGAGCAGTACTTC. This translates into CASSLDSGTSYEQYF. Full variable domain (outside the CDR3, taken from reference TRBV5-1 and TRBJ2-7): KAGVTQTPRYLIKTRGQQVTLSCSPISGHRSVSWYQQTPGQGLQFLFEYFSETQRNKGNFPGRFSGRQFSNSRSEMNVSTLELGDSALYLCASSLDSGTSYEQYFGPGTRLTVT.

The rearrangement joins TRBV19 to TRBJ1-5, with 8 bases lining up with TRBD1. Germline trimming cut 9 bases from V and 3 bases from J; bases unmatched to any gene: 7. The CDR3 loop spans 14 amino acids. The germline gives CDR1 LNHDA, CDR2 SQIVND (reference sequence). This CDR3 is CASRDRFYNQPQHF. In DNA form, the CDR3 reads TGTGCCAGCCGGGACAGGTTCTACAATCAGCCCCAGCATTTT.

The chain joins TRBV6-1 to TRBJ2-6; D unresolved. Germline V gene lookup returns CDR1 MNHNS and CDR2 SASEGT. Trimming pared 6 bases from V and 0 bases from J, leaving 9 bases between. The CDR3 consists of 15 residues. The CDR3 protein is CASRLESSGANVLTF. In nucleotides, the CDR3 is TGTGCCAGCAGACTGGAAAGCTCTGGGGCCAACGTCCTGACTTTC.